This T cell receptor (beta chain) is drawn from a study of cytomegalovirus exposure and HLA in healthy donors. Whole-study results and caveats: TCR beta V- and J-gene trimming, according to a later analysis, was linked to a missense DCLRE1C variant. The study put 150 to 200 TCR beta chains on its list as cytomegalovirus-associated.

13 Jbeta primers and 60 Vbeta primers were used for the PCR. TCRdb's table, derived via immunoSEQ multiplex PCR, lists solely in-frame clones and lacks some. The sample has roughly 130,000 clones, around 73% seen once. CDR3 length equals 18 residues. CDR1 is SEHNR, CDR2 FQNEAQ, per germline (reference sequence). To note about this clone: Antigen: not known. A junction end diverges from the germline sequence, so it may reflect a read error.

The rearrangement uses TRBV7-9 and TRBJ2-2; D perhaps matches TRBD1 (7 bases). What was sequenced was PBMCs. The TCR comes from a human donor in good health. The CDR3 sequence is CSSSQGWRDSLNTGELFF. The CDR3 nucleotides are TGTTCCAGCAGCCAAGGGTGGCGGGACAGCTTGAACACCGGGGAGCTGTTTTTT.